This TCR beta chain emerged from a study of graft-versus-host responses after intestinal transplantation. Overall study context: All recipients got anti-thymocyte globulin induction, then tacrolimus and steroids for roughly 3 years.

This clone was detected once. The antigen is undetermined. The identical CDR3 is also encoded by other nucleotide sequences in the sample. The data were produced by immunoSEQ multiplex PCR, yet TCRdb's version contains in-frame clones alone and is incomplete. Of 90,000 to 130,000 clones in the sample, around 92% were seen once. The CDR3 contains 15 residues. Germline loops: CDR1 SGHRS, CDR2 YFSETQ. With 4 bases clipped from V and 6 bases from J, the junction kept 5 bases outside the gene matches. The chain carries TRBV5-1 and TRBJ2-1; 12 bases are a match to TRBD2. The source is a human donor who was the organ donor for an intestinal transplant. The sample was unstimulated CD8+ T cells sorted from spleen or lymph node cells, taken before transplant. CDR3 bases: TGCGCCAGCAGCCTAGCGGGAGGGCCCGGCAATGAGCAGTTCTTC. Protein product: CASSLAGGPGNEQFF.